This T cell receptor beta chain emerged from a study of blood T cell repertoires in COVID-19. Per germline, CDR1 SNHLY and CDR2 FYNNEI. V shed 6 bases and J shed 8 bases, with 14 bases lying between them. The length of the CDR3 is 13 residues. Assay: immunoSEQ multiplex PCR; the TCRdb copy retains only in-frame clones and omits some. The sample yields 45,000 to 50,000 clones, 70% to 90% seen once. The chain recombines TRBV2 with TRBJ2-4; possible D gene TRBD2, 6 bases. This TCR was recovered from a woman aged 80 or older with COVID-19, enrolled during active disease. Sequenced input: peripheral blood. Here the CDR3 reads CASRRHGEDIQYF. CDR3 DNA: TGTGCCAGCAGGAGACACGGGGAGGACATTCAGTACTTC.